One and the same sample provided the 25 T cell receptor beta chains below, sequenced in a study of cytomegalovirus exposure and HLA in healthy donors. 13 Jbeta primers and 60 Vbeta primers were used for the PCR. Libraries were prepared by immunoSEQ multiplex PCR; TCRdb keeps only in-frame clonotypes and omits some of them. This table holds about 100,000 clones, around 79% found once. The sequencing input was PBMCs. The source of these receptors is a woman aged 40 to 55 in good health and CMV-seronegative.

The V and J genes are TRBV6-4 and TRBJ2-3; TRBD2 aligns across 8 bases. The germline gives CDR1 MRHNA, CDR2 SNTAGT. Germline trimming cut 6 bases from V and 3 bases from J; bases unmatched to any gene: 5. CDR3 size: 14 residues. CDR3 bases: TGTGCCAGCAGAGATAGCGGGATGACAGATACGCAGTATTTT. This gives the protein CASRDSGMTDTQYF.

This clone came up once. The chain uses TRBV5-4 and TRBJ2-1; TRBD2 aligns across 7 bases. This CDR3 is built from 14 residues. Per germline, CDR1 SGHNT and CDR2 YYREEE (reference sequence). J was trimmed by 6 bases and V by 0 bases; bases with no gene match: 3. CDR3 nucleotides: TGTGCCAGCAGCTTGGGCGGGAGAGGCAATGAGCAGTTCTTC. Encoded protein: CASSLGGRGNEQFF. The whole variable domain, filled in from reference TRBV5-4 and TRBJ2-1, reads ETGVTQSPTHLIKTRGQQVTLRCSSQSGHNTVSWYQQALGQGPQFIFQYYREEENGRGNFPPRFSGLQFPNYSSELNVNALELDDSALYLCASSLGGRGNEQFFGPGTRLTVL.

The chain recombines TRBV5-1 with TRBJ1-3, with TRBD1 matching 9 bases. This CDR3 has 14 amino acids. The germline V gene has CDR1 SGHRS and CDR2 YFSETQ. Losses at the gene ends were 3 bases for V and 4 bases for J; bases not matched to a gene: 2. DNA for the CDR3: TGCGCCAGCAGCTCTGGGACAGGGGGAAACACCATATATTTT. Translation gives CASSSGTGGNTIYF.

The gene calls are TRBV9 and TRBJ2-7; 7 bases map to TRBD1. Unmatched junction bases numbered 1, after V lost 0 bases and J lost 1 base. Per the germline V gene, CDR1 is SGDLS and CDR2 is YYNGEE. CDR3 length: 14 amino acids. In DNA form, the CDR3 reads TGTGCCAGCAGCGTAGAGGGACAGTCCTACGAGCAGTACTTC. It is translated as CASSVEGQSYEQYF.

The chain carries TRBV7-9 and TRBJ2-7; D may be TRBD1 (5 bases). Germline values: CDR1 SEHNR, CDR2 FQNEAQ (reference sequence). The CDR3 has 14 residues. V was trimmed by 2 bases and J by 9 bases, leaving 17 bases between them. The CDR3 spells CASSLMEGVSGQYF. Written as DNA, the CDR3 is TGTGCCAGCAGCTTAATGGAAGGGGTTTCGGGGCAGTACTTC.

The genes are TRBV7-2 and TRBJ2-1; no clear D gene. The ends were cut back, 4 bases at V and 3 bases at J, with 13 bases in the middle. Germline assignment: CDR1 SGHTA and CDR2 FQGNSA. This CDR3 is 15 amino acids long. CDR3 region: CASSYQVRDYNEQFF. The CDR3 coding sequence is TGTGCCAGCAGCTACCAGGTCCGAGACTACAATGAGCAGTTCTTC.

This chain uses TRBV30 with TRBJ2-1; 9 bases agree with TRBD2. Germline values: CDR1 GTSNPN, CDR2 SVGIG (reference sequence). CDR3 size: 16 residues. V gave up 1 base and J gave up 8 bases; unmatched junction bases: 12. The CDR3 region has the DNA TGTGCCTGGAGTGGGCGACCGGGACTAGCTTTATATGAGCAGTTCTTC. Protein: CAWSGRPGLALYEQFF.

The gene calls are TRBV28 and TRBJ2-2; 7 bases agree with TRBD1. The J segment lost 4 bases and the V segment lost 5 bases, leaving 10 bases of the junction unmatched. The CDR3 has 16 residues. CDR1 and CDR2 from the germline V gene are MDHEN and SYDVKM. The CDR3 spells CASSPRTGWGTGELFF. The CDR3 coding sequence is TGTGCCAGCAGTCCGAGGACAGGTTGGGGCACCGGGGAGCTGTTTTTT.

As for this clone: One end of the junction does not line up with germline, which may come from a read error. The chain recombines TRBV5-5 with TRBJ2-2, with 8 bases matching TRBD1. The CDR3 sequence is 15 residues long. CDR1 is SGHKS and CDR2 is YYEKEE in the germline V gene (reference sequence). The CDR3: CASSSIDRGHRGAVF. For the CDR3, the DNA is TGTGCCAGCAGCTCCATTGACAGGGGACACCGGGGAGCTGTTTTT.

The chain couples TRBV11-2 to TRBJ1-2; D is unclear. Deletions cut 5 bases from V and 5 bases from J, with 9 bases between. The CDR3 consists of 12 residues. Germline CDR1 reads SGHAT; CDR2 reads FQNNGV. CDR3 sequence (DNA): TGTGCCAGCAGCCCAAATCCATATGGCTACACCTTC. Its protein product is CASSPNPYGYTF.

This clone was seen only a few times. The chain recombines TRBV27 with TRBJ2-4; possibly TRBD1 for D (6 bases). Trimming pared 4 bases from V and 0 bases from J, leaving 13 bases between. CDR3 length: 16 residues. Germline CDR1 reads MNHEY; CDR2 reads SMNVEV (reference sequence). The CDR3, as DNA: TGTGCCAGCAGTTACACAGGGAGAGCAGCCAAAAACATTCAGTACTTC. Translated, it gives CASSYTGRAAKNIQYF.

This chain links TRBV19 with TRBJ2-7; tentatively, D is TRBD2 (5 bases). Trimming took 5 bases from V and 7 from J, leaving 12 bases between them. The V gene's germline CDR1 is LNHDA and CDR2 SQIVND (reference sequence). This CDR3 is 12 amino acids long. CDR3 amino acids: CASSPGNFEQYF. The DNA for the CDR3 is TGTGCCAGTAGTCCGGGGAATTTTGAGCAGTACTTC.

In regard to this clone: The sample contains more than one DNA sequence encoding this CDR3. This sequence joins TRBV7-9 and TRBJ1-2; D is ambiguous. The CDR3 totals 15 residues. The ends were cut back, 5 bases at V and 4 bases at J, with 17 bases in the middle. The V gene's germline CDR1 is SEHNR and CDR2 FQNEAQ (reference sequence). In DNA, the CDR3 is TGTGCCAGCAGCGCAGACGCGGGAGGCGGCTATGGCTACACCTTC. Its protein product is CASSADAGGGYGYTF.

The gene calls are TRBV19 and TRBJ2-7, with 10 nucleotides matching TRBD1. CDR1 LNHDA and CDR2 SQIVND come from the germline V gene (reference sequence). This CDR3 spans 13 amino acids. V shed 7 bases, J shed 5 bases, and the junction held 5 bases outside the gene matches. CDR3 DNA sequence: TGTGCCAGTACGTGGACAGGGGGGAACGAGCAGTACTTC. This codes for CASTWTGGNEQYF.

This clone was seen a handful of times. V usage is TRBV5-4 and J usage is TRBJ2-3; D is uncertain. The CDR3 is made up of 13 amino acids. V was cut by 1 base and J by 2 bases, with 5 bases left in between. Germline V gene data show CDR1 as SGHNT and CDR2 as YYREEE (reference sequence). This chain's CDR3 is CASSLQHTDTQYF. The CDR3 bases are TGTGCCAGCAGCTTGCAACACACAGATACGCAGTATTTT.

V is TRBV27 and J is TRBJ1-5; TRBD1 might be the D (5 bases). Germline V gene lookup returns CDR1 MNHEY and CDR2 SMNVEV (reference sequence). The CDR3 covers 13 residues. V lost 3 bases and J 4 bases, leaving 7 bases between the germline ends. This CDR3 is CASSFGANQPQHF. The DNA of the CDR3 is TGTGCCAGCAGTTTTGGGGCAAATCAGCCCCAGCATTTT.

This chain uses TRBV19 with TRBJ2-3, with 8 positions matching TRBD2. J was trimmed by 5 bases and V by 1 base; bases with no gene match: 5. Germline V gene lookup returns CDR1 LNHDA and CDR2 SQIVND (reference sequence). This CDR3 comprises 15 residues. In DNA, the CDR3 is TGTGCCAGTAGTATAGGACTAGCGACATTAGATACGCAGTATTTT. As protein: CASSIGLATLDTQYF.

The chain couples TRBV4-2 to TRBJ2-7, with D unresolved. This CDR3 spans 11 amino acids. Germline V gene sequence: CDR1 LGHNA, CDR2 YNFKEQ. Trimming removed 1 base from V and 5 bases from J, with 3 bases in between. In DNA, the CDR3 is TGTGCCAGCAGCCAAGGTAACGAGCAGTACTTC. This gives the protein CASSQGNEQYF.

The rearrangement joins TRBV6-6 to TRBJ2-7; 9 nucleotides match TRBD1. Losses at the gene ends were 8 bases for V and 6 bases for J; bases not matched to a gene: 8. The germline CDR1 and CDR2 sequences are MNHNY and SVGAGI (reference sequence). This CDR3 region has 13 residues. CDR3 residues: CASARDRAIEQYF. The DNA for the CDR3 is TGTGCCAGCGCCCGGGACAGGGCTATCGAGCAGTACTTC.

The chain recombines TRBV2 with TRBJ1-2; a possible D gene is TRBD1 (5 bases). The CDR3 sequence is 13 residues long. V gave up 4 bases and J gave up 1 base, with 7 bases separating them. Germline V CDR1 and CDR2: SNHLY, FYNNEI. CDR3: CASSGQRNYGYTF. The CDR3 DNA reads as TGTGCCAGCAGTGGACAGCGTAACTATGGCTACACCTTC.

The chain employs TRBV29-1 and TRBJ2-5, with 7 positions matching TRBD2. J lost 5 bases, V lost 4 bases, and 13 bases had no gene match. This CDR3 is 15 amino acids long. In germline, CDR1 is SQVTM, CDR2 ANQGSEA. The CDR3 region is CSVAIAGTQEETQYF. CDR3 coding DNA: TGCAGCGTTGCGATAGCGGGCACCCAAGAGGAGACCCAGTACTTC.

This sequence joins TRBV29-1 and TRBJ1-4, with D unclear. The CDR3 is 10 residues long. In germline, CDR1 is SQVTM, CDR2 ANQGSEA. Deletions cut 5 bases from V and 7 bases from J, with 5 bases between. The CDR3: CSVWLEKLFF. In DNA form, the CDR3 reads TGCAGCGTTTGGCTTGAAAAACTGTTTTTT.

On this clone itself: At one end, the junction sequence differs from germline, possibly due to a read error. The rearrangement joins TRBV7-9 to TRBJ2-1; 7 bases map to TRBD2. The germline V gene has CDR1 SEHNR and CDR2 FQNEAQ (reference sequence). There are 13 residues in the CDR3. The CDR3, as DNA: TGTTCCAGCAGCCCAGGGAGCGGGGAGGGGCAGCTCTTC. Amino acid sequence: CSSSPGSGEGQLF.

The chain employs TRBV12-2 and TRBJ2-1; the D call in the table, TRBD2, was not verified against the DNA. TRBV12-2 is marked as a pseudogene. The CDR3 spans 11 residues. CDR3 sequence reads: CASRLVYEQFF. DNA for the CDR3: TGTGCAAGTCGCTTAGTCTATGAGCAGTTCTTC.

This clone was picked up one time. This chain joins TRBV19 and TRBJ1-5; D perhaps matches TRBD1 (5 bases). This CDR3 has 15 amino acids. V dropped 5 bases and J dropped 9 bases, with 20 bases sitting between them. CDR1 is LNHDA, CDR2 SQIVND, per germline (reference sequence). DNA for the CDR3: TGTGCCAGTAGTCCACGGGGGTCCTCTATTATGCCCCAGCATTTT. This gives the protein CASSPRGSSIMPQHF.